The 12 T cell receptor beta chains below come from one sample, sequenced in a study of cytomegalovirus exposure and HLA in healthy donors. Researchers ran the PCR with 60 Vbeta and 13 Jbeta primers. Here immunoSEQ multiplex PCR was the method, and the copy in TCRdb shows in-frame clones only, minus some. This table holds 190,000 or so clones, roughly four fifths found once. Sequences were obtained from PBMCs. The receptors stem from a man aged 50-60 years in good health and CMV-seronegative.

The CDR3 DNA is TGTGCCAGCAGTCTTCCCCCTGGGGCCAACGTCCTGACTTTC. Amino acids: CASSLPPGANVLTF. The V and J genes are TRBV28 and TRBJ2-6; D is undetermined. V was trimmed by 5 bases and J by 2 bases, leaving 7 bases between them. This CDR3 contains 14 residues. Per the germline V gene, CDR1 is MDHEN and CDR2 is SYDVKM.

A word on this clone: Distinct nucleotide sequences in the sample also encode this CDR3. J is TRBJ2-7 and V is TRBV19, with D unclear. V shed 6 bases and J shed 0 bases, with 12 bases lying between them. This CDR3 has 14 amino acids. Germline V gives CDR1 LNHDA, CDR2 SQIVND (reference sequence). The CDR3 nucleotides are TGTGCCAGTAGCGCCGGGTACATCTCCTACGAGCAGTACTTC. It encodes CASSAGYISYEQYF.

The CDR3 region has the DNA TGTGCCAGCAGCTTGGACAGGAACTATGGCTACACCTTC. Translation: CASSLDRNYGYTF. This chain connects TRBV5-4 to TRBJ1-2; D possibly corresponds to TRBD1 (5 bases). This CDR3 is built from 13 residues. In germline, CDR1 is SGHNT, CDR2 YYREEE (reference sequence). The ends were cut back, 0 bases at V and 2 bases at J, with 5 bases in the middle.

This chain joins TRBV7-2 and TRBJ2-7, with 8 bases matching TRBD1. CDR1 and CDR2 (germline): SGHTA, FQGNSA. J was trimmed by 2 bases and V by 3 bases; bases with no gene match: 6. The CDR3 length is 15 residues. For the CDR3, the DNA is TGTGCCAGCAGCTTTGACAGGGGCTTTACCTACGAGCAGTACTTC. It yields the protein CASSFDRGFTYEQYF.

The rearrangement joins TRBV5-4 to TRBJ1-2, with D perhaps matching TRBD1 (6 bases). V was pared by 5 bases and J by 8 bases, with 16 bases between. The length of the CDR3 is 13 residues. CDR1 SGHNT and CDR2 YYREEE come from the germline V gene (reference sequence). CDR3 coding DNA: TGTGCCAGCAGTTTGCAGGGGATCGGGGGCTACACCTTC. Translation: CASSLQGIGGYTF.

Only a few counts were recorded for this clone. The CDR3 DNA is TGTGCCAGCAGCTTATACCCTCAGGGGCGAGGGACTGAAGCTTTCTTT. Translating gives CASSLYPQGRGTEAFF. The chain is built from TRBV7-2 and TRBJ1-1, with D possibly TRBD1 on 6 matching bases. CDR1 is SGHTA and CDR2 is FQGNSA in the germline V gene. Trimming took 2 bases from V and 5 from J, leaving 18 bases between them. This CDR3 region has 16 residues.

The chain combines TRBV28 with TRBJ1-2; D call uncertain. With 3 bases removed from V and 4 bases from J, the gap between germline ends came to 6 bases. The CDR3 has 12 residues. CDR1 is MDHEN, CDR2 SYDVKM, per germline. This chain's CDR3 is CASSFSPYGYTF. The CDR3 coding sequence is TGTGCCAGCAGTTTTAGCCCCTATGGCTACACCTTC.

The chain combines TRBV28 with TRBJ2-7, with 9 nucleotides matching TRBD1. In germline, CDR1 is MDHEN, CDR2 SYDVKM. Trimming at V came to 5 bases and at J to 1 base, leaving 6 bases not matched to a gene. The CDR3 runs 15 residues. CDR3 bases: TGTGCCAGCAGTACACCGGGACAGGGATCCTACGAGCAGTACTTC. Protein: CASSTPGQGSYEQYF.

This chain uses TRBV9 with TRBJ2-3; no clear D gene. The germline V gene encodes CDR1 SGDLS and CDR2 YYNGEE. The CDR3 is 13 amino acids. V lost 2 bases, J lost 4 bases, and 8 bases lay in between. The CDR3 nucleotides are TGTGCCAGCAGCGTTAAAGAGTCAGATACGCAGTATTTT. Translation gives CASSVKESDTQYF.

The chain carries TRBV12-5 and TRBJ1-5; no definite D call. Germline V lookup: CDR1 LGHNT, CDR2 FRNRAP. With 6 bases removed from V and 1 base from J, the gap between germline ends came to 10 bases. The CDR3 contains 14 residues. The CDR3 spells CASGDGSSNQPQHF. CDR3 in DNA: TGTGCTAGTGGAGACGGGTCCAGCAATCAGCCCCAGCATTTT.

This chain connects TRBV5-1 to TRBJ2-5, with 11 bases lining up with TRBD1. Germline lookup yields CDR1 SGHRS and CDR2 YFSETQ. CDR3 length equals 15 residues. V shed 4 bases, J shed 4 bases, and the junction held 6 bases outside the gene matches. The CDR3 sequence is CASSPSGTGGETQYF. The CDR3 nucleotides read TGCGCCAGCAGCCCCTCCGGGACAGGGGGAGAGACCCAGTACTTC.

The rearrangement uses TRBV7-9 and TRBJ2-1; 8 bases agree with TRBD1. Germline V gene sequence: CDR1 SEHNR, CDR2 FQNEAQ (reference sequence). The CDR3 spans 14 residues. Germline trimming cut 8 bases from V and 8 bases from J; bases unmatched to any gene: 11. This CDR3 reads CASSLARGLDEQFF. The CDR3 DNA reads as TGTGCCAGCTCCCTGGCCAGGGGGCTCGATGAGCAGTTCTTC.